The 27 T cell receptor beta chains below come from one sample, sequenced in a study of blood T cell repertoires in COVID-19. The method was immunoSEQ multiplex PCR; TCRdb's version includes in-frame clones alone and lacks a portion of them. The repertoire includes fewer than 200,000 clones, more than 75% of them detected once, and roughly 17% sits in the top ten. Material for sequencing was PBMCs or T cells enriched from blood (not recorded which). The source of these receptors is a woman between 50 and 59 years old who had recovered from COVID-19.

This sequence joins TRBV10-3 and TRBJ2-7; D unresolved. Germline lookup yields CDR1 ENHRY and CDR2 SYGVKD. The CDR3 has 17 residues. V lost 4 bases and J 0 bases, leaving 19 bases between the germline ends. CDR3 coding DNA: TGTGCCATCAGTGGGGCCAGCCAATTGGGTCGCTCCTACGAGCAGTACTTC. Translation: CAISGASQLGRSYEQYF.

The rearrangement joins TRBV24-1 to TRBJ2-5; 13 nucleotides align to TRBD2. Germline V lookup: CDR1 KGHDR, CDR2 SFDVKD. The trim removed 0 bases at V and 3 bases at J, leaving 18 bases unmatched. The CDR3 length is 22 residues. The CDR3 protein is CATSDLRWWRTSGRVGEETQYF. CDR3 DNA: TGTGCCACCAGTGATTTGAGGTGGTGGCGGACTAGCGGGAGAGTCGGGGAAGAGACCCAGTACTTC.

The chain links TRBV2 to TRBJ2-7, with 11 bases aligning to TRBD1. Per the germline V gene, CDR1 is SNHLY and CDR2 is FYNNEI. Trimming took 6 bases from V and 2 from J; bases not matched to a gene: 3. This CDR3 contains 14 residues. In DNA, the CDR3 is TGTGCCAGCAGACCGGGACAGGGGGCCTACGAGCAGTACTTC. It yields the protein CASRPGQGAYEQYF.

J is TRBJ2-3 and V is TRBV9, with 12 bases aligning to TRBD2. The germline V gene has CDR1 SGDLS and CDR2 YYNGEE. Trimming cost V 4 bases and J 3 bases; bases outside gene matches: 6. The CDR3 is 16 amino acids. The CDR3 DNA is TGTGCCAGCAGCCCAGTACTAGCGGGAGGTACAGATACGCAGTATTTT. As protein: CASSPVLAGGTDTQYF.

The chain carries TRBV30 and TRBJ2-5; 11 bases are shared with TRBD2. The CDR3 is 15 amino acids. CDR1 is GTSNPN, CDR2 SVGIG, per germline (reference sequence). The V gene end was trimmed by 2 bases and the J gene end by 3 bases; junction bases not matched to a gene: 5. CDR3 sequence: CAWSMGLADEETQYF. As DNA, the CDR3 is TGTGCCTGGAGTATGGGACTAGCGGATGAAGAGACCCAGTACTTC.

The genes are TRBV6-4 and TRBJ1-5; TRBD1 is a possible D gene (5 bases). With 0 bases removed from V and 10 bases from J, the gap between germline ends came to 19 bases. This CDR3 is built from 16 residues. The V gene's germline CDR1 is MRHNA and CDR2 SNTAGT. The CDR3 sequence: CASSDSNRCVGVPQHF. The CDR3 bases are TGTGCCAGCAGTGACTCCAACAGGTGCGTTGGGGTTCCCCAGCATTTT.

This chain joins TRBV7-2 and TRBJ2-7, with 11 bases that match TRBD2. The CDR3 covers 15 residues. CDR1 is SGHTA, CDR2 FQGNSA, per germline. The V segment lost 5 bases and the J segment 0 bases; nucleotides outside the gene matches: 3. Here the CDR3 DNA reads TGTGCCAGCAGCCATAGCGGGAGGGCCTCCTACGAGCAGTACTTC. Amino acid sequence: CASSHSGRASYEQYF. The full variable domain, its missing parts supplied by reference TRBV7-2 and TRBJ2-7, is GAGVSQSPSNKVTEKGKDVELRCDPISGHTALYWYRQSLGQGLEFLIYFQGNSAPDKSGLPSDRFSAERTGGSVSTLTIQRTQQEDSAVYLCASSHSGRASYEQYFGPGTRLTVT.

The chain employs TRBV7-2 and TRBJ2-3; 7 bases are shared with TRBD2. Germline CDR1 and CDR2: SGHTA and FQGNSA. The V gene end was trimmed by 4 bases and the J gene end by 2 bases; junction bases not matched to a gene: 9. The CDR3 length is 16 residues. In DNA form, the CDR3 reads TGTGCCAGCAGCTGGGCCGGGACTAAAGACACAGATACGCAGTATTTT. It is translated as CASSWAGTKDTDTQYF. The whole variable domain, filled in from reference TRBV7-2 and TRBJ2-3, reads GAGVSQSPSNKVTEKGKDVELRCDPISGHTALYWYRQSLGQGLEFLIYFQGNSAPDKSGLPSDRFSAERTGGSVSTLTIQRTQQEDSAVYLCASSWAGTKDTDTQYFGPGTRLTVL.

The chain combines TRBV5-1 with TRBJ1-1, with 7 positions matching TRBD1. Per the germline V gene, CDR1 is SGHRS and CDR2 is YFSETQ. V lost 7 bases and J lost 4; bases outside the gene matches: 10. CDR3 length: 14 amino acids. CDR3 sequence: CASSSTGQGTEAFF. Written as DNA, the CDR3 is TGCGCCAGCTCTTCGACAGGGCAAGGCACTGAAGCTTTCTTT.

This CDR3 is CASSLASGGEQYF. The CDR3 bases are TGTGCCAGCAGCTTAGCGAGCGGGGGCGAGCAGTACTTC. The J gene is TRBJ2-7, the V gene TRBV7-9; 8 bases are a match to TRBD2. With V trimmed by 0 bases and J by 6 bases, 1 base remained unmatched. CDR3 length: 13 residues. Germline V gene data show CDR1 as SEHNR and CDR2 as FQNEAQ (reference sequence). Full variable domain (outside the CDR3, taken from reference TRBV7-9 and TRBJ2-7): DTGVSQNPRHKITKRGQNVTFRCDPISEHNRLYWYRQTLGQGPEFLTYFQNEAQLEKSRLLSDRFSAERPKGSFSTLEIQRTEQGDSAMYLCASSLASGGEQYFGPGTRLTVT.

The chain combines TRBV11-2 with TRBJ1-4, with D tentatively TRBD1 (6 bases). Germline CDR1 SGHAT, CDR2 FQNNGV. This CDR3 has 17 residues. V was cut by 9 bases and J by 2 bases, with 22 bases left in between. CDR3 sequence: CASRGGPPFPTNEKLFF. The DNA of the CDR3 is TGTGCCAGTAGAGGGGGACCCCCTTTTCCGACTAATGAAAAACTGTTTTTT.

This clone has more than one count but fewer than ten. CDR3 sequence reads: CASSFGETYEQYF. In nucleotides, the CDR3 is TGTGCCAGCAGCTTCGGGGAAACCTACGAGCAGTACTTC. J is TRBJ2-7 and V is TRBV11-2, with D perhaps matching TRBD2 (5 bases). The V gene's germline CDR1 is SGHAT and CDR2 FQNNGV. This CDR3 comprises 13 residues. V was cut by 3 bases and J by 2 bases, with 8 bases left in between.

J is TRBJ2-3 and V is TRBV18; 8 bases map to TRBD1. Germline trimming cut 8 bases from V and 2 bases from J; bases unmatched to any gene: 15. In germline, CDR1 is KGHSH, CDR2 LQKENI. The CDR3 is 17 amino acids. The CDR3 protein is CASAGSRGRKTTDTQYF. CDR3 DNA sequence: TGTGCCAGCGCTGGTAGCAGGGGGCGAAAGACCACAGATACGCAGTATTTT.

The chain combines TRBV28 with TRBJ1-5, with 7 bases that match TRBD1. V was pared by 7 bases and J by 6 bases, with 6 bases of the junction left unmatched. This CDR3 has 13 amino acids. Per the germline V gene, CDR1 is MDHEN and CDR2 is SYDVKM. In nucleotides, the CDR3 is TGTGCCAGCACCCGACAGGGTACTCAGCCCCAGCATTTT. Its translation is CASTRQGTQPQHF.

This chain links TRBV5-1 with TRBJ1-3; the D gene is possibly TRBD1 (6 bases). V was pared by 0 bases and J by 3 bases, with 10 bases between. CDR3 size: 15 residues. Germline lookup yields CDR1 SGHRS and CDR2 YFSETQ. The CDR3 reads CASSLAPGVGNTIYF. CDR3 in DNA: TGCGCCAGCAGCTTGGCCCCAGGGGTTGGAAACACCATATATTTT.

The chain couples TRBV7-3 to TRBJ1-6; D remains unclear. Trimming left V 5 bases short and J 7 bases short, with 12 bases between. Germline lookup yields CDR1 SGHTA and CDR2 FQGTGA. There are 14 residues in the CDR3. CDR3 coding DNA: TGTGCCAGCAGCGCCTTACCGGGGAATTCACCCCTCCACTTT. This translates into CASSALPGNSPLHF.

The chain couples TRBV23-1 to TRBJ1-2; maybe TRBD1 (5 bases). TRBV23-1 is assigned to the ORF class and has an uncertain function. V was trimmed by 3 bases and J by 6 bases, leaving 8 bases between them. CDR3 length: 12 residues. DNA of the CDR3: TGCGCCAGCAGTCACGGGGGGGATGGCTACACCTTC. Translation gives CASSHGGDGYTF.

The chain uses TRBV11-2 and TRBJ2-1; D call uncertain. There are 14 residues in the CDR3. The V gene's germline CDR1 is SGHAT and CDR2 FQNNGV. The V end lost 3 bases, the J end lost 7 bases, and 13 bases lay between the germline ends. The CDR3 nucleotides read TGTGCCAGCAGCTTCGGAGTAGCAGAGAATGAGCAGTTCTTC. Residues: CASSFGVAENEQFF.

V gene TRBV7-3 combines with J gene TRBJ1-2; D unclear. The CDR3 has 13 amino acids. CDR1 is SGHTA and CDR2 is FQGTGA in the germline V gene. V shed 2 bases and J shed 3 bases, with 7 bases lying between them. The CDR3 spells CASSLGGDYGYTF. CDR3 DNA sequence: TGTGCCAGCAGCTTAGGCGGGGACTATGGCTACACCTTC.

This clone was observed a few times. The gene calls are TRBV6-1 and TRBJ2-1; a weak D match, TRBD2 (5 bases). Trimming left V 8 bases short and J 9 bases short, with 20 bases between. The CDR3 covers 14 residues. CDR1 is MNHNS and CDR2 is SASEGT in the germline V gene. The CDR3: CASGKTGVASEQFF. CDR3 bases: TGTGCCAGCGGGAAAACCGGGGTCGCCAGTGAGCAGTTCTTC.

This clone came up many times. The V and J genes are TRBV30 and TRBJ2-7; 7 bases are a match to TRBD2. CDR3 size: 14 residues. V lost 0 bases and J lost 7; bases outside the gene matches: 9. The germline V gene encodes CDR1 GTSNPN and CDR2 SVGIG (reference sequence). The CDR3 loop reads CAWSVASGAVEQYF. The CDR3 DNA reads TGTGCCTGGAGTGTCGCCAGCGGGGCCGTAGAGCAGTACTTC.

The rearrangement uses TRBV2 and TRBJ2-7; D perhaps matches TRBD2 (5 bases). Germline CDR1 and CDR2: SNHLY and FYNNEI. This CDR3 is 13 amino acids long. V was cut by 7 bases and J by 0 bases, with 10 bases left in between. The CDR3 coding sequence is TGTGCCAGCATTGGGGAGAGCTCCTACGAGCAGTACTTC. Encoded protein: CASIGESSYEQYF.

The genes are TRBV6-4 and TRBJ2-2; D might be TRBD1 (5 bases). Germline CDR1 reads MRHNA; CDR2 reads SNTAGT. Trimming cost V 7 bases and J 4 bases, with 16 bases left between them. The CDR3 has 15 amino acids. The chain's CDR3 is CASKLDSPGTGELFF. CDR3 DNA: TGTGCCAGCAAACTCGACAGCCCGGGCACCGGGGAGCTGTTTTTT.

The genes are TRBV24-1 and TRBJ1-2; 7 bases are a match to TRBD1. The junction had 2 bases not matched to a gene; V was cut back by 5 bases and J by 3 bases. CDR1 KGHDR and CDR2 SFDVKD come from the germline V gene. This CDR3 is 13 amino acids long. The CDR3 sequence is CATSGTGDYGYTF. The CDR3 DNA reads TGTGCCACCAGTGGGACAGGAGACTATGGCTACACCTTC.

About this clone itself: The sample holds other DNA sequences that translate to the same CDR3. The chain combines TRBV28 with TRBJ2-6, with 7 bases identical to TRBD2. The V gene end was trimmed by 5 bases and the J gene end by 4 bases; junction bases not matched to a gene: 5. The CDR3 runs 15 residues. Germline CDR1 and CDR2: MDHEN and SYDVKM. Here the CDR3 reads CASSTGGSGANVLTF. CDR3 bases: TGTGCCAGCAGTACGGGAGGTTCAGGGGCCAACGTCCTGACTTTC.

Only one count was recorded for this clone. The chain couples TRBV30 to TRBJ2-1; D unclear. V was shortened by 3 bases and J by 0 bases, with 9 bases between the two germline ends. The CDR3 is 14 amino acids. Germline CDR1 and CDR2: GTSNPN and SVGIG (reference sequence). CDR3 DNA: TGTGCCTGGAGGGTCCCAGGCTCCTACAATGAGCAGTTCTTC. This translates into CAWRVPGSYNEQFF.

The rearrangement uses TRBV2 and TRBJ2-7; D is possibly TRBD1 (5 bases). V lost 7 bases and J lost 6, with 10 bases in between. CDR1 SNHLY and CDR2 FYNNEI come from the germline V gene. CDR3 length: 11 amino acids. The CDR3 bases are TGTGCCAGCACCCAAGGGGTCGAGCAGTACTTC. Encoded protein: CASTQGVEQYF.